This T cell receptor (beta chain) stems from a study of T cells expressing NK-cell markers. Findings and caveats of the study: Several donors' CD3+CD56-NKG2C+ cells were dominated by the same clonotypes. A range of 1.0-7.0% of CD8+ T cells consisted of dominant NKG2C+ clonotypes in a handful of donors.

Following a re-call of the 5' RACE reads, TCRdb has one entry per CDR3 protein and lacks DNA. The repertoire table contains hundreds of thousands of distinct CDR3 sequences. Of note for this clonotype: Its specificity is not known.

This CDR3 region has 12 residues. Germline V gene data show CDR1 as SGHRS and CDR2 as YFSETQ. V usage is TRBV5-1 and J usage is TRBJ2-7; TCRdb calls TRBD1, which cannot be checked without DNA. The clonotype comes from a woman between 18 and 70 years old in good health. Specimen: blood T cells: a sorted CD56 or NKG2C T cell subset, CD4+ or CD8+ T cells, or bulk PBMC T cells (not recorded which). The CDR3 spells CASSHGKYEQYF.